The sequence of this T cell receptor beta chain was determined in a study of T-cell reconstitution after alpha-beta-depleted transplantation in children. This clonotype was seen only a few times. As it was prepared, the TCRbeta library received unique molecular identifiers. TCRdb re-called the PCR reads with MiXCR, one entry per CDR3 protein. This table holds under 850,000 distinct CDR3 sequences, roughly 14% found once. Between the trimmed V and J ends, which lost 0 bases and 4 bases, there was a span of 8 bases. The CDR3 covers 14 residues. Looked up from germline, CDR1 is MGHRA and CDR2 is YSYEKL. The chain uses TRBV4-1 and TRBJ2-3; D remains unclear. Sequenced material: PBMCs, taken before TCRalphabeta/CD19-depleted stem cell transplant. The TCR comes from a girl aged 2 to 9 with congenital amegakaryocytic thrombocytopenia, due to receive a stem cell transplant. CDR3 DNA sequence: TGCGCCAGCAGCCAAGATCAGATCGCAGATACGCAGTATTTT. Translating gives CASSQDQIADTQYF.